This entry concerns a single TCR beta chain. Its cognate antigen is unknown. PBMC-derived CD4+ and CD8+ T cells were sorted. Extraction and reverse transcription of RNA yielded cDNA as the sequencing template. The method was immunoSEQ multiplex PCR; TCRdb's version includes in-frame clones alone and lacks a portion of them. Here the sample spans under 250,000 clones, roughly 56% being singletons. CDR1 and CDR2 (germline): MGHRA, YSYEKL. Losses at the gene ends were 0 bases for V and 5 bases for J; bases not matched to a gene: 8. This CDR3 comprises 16 residues. The sample is drawn from a study of CD8+ T cells in alopecia areata. Findings and limits, study-wide: Lesional scalp, notably in alopecia totalis/universalis, had clonality above that of normal scalp. Against the mouse data, patients shared TCRs less clearly, possibly for HLA reasons.

The source of this sequence is a human donor in good health. Sequenced sample: CD8+ T cells sorted from blood. V usage is TRBV4-1 and J usage is TRBJ2-5; TRBD2 matches at 8 bases. The CDR3 bases are TGCGCCAGCAGCCAAGATCTGGCTAGCGGGTGGGAGACCCAGTACTTC. Its translation: CASSQDLASGWETQYF.